These T cell receptor beta chains were read from a single sample in a study of control samples from healthy donors and cancer patients. The table came from immunoSEQ multiplex PCR; TCRdb's copy has only in-frame clones and leaves some out. The sample carries around 19,000 clones, more than 75% recorded once. Sequencing was performed on PBMCs. These receptors all stem from a woman between 55 and 75 years old with head and neck cancer. Each CDR3 is given with its conserved first and last residue. Fields, in order: J gene, V gene, clone size, D gene, CDR3 protein, CDR3 DNA. The D gene is left open where the match is weak. The listing skips clone size in some rows; elsewhere it reads once, few, many or a size class.

>TRBJ2-5|TRBV9|.|TRBD2
CASSVGFRREGKETQYF
TGTGCCAGCAGCGTAGGGTTTCGGCGGGAGGGCAAAGAGACCCAGTACTTC
>TRBJ2-7|TRBV29-1|once|TRBD1
CSGGQGQVNEQYF
TGCAGCGGCGGACAGGGCCAAGTTAACGAGCAGTACTTC
>TRBJ1-3|TRBV19|.|.
CASSIALSGNTIYF
TGTGCCAGTAGTATAGCTTTGAGCGGAAACACCATATATTTT
>TRBJ2-5|TRBV9|.|.
CASSVLQGGETQYF
TGTGCCAGCAGCGTACTCCAGGGGGGGGAGACCCAGTACTTC
>TRBJ2-3|TRBV3-1/TRBV3-2|.|TRBD2
CASSQIGLAGGPNTDTQYF
TGTGCCAGCAGCCAGATTGGACTAGCGGGAGGGCCCAACACAGATACGCAGTATTTT
>TRBJ2-1|TRBV18|.|.
CASSPLGSNNEQFF
TGTGCCAGCTCACCCCTGGGCAGCAACAATGAGCAGTTCTTC
>TRBJ1-1|TRBV3-1/TRBV3-2|.|TRBD1
CASSQFRDRGTEAFF
TGTGCCAGCAGCCAATTCCGGGACAGGGGCACTGAAGCTTTCTTT
>TRBJ2-7|TRBV5-4|.|TRBD1
CASRGGTGVSYEQYF
TGTGCCAGCAGGGGCGGGACAGGGGTTTCCTACGAGCAGTACTTC
>TRBJ1-5|TRBV28|.|.
CASSLRGSNQPQHF
TGTGCCAGCAGTTTACGGGGGAGCAATCAGCCCCAGCATTTT
>TRBJ2-7|TRBV6-5|few|.
CASIGGSSYEQYF
TGTGCCAGCATCGGGGGATCCTCCTACGAGCAGTACTTC
>TRBJ1-1|TRBV3-1/TRBV3-2|.|.
CASSQGFEGTEAFF
TGTGCCAGCAGCCAAGGATTTGAGGGAACTGAAGCTTTCTTT
>TRBJ1-6|TRBV19|once|.
CASRTREGGSSPLHF
TGTGCCAGTAGGACCAGGGAGGGTGGCTCCTCACCCCTCCACTTT
>TRBJ2-7|TRBV12-5|.|.
CASGLLEGEYEQYF
TGTGCTAGTGGTTTGCTAGAAGGAGAATACGAGCAGTACTTC
>TRBJ1-1|TRBV28|once|.
CASSPEGRRNTEAFF
TGTGCCAGCAGTCCAGAGGGAAGGAGGAACACTGAAGCTTTCTTT
>TRBJ1-5|TRBV7-8|once|TRBD1
CASSLVRGQGERQPQHF
TGTGCCAGCAGCTTAGTTAGGGGACAGGGAGAAAGACAGCCCCAGCATTTT
>TRBJ1-5|TRBV2|once|.
CASRDNGNQPQHF
TGTGCCAGCAGGGACAATGGAAATCAGCCCCAGCATTTT
>TRBJ2-2|TRBV2|.|.
CASTLDSVVGELFF
TGTGCCAGCACCCTTGACTCGGTTGTCGGGGAGTTGTTTTTT
>TRBJ2-7|TRBV14|.|.
CASRSNYEQYF
TGTGCCAGCAGATCCAACTACGAGCAGTACTTC
>TRBJ2-1|TRBV3-1/TRBV3-2|.|.
CASSQDRRGEQFF
TGTGCCAGCAGCCAAGATCGGCGAGGTGAGCAGTTCTTC
>TRBJ1-1|TRBV7-9|.|.
CASSLGGEAFF
TGTGCCAGCAGCTTAGGAGGGGAAGCTTTCTTT
>TRBJ1-1|TRBV3-1/TRBV3-2|.|TRBD1
CASSQDRLNTEAFF
TGTGCCAGCAGCCAGGACAGGCTAAACACTGAAGCTTTCTTT
>TRBJ2-5|TRBV28|.|.
CASSSLTGHTKETQYF
TGTGCCAGCAGTTCCCTCACAGGCCATACCAAAGAGACCCAGTACTTC
>TRBJ2-1|TRBV6-5|.|.
CASSYSGGVGYNEQFF
TGTGCCAGCAGTTACTCGGGGGGAGTGGGGTACAATGAGCAGTTCTTC
>TRBJ1-1|TRBV7-6|.|TRBD1
CASSPGQGKAEAFF
TGTGCCAGCAGCCCAGGACAGGGTAAGGCTGAAGCTTTCTTT
>TRBJ1-1|TRBV5-5|.|.
CASSLPPGAYTEAFF
TGTGCCAGCAGCTTGCCCCCGGGGGCTTACACTGAAGCTTTCTTT
>TRBJ2-1|TRBV19|.|TRBD2
CASKPLGGLAAPTGSYNEQFF
TGTGCCAGCAAACCCCTAGGAGGACTAGCGGCCCCCACGGGGTCCTACAATGAGCAGTTCTTC
>TRBJ2-1|TRBV9|.|.
CASSVGGIGMGEQFF
TGTGCCAGCAGCGTAGGGGGAATAGGGATGGGAGAGCAGTTCTTC
>TRBJ1-1|TRBV3-1/TRBV3-2|.|TRBD1
CASSPHIYRGTEAFF
TGTGCCAGCAGCCCCCATATTTACAGGGGTACTGAAGCTTTCTTT
>TRBJ2-7|TRBV7-9|.|TRBD1
CASSLGTGGISSYEQYF
TGTGCCAGCAGCTTGGGGACAGGGGGCATAAGTTCCTACGAGCAGTACTTC
>TRBJ2-1|TRBV10-3|.|.
CAISESMAGSSYNEQFF
TGTGCCATCAGTGAGTCGATGGCGGGGAGCTCCTACAATGAGCAGTTCTTC
>TRBJ1-1|TRBV5-1|once|TRBD1
CASSGQGMGDTEAFF
TGCGCCAGCAGCGGACAGGGTATGGGCGACACTGAAGCTTTCTTT
>TRBJ1-1|TRBV21-1|.|.
CASSKGDRASAEAFF
TGTGCCAGCAGCAAAGGGGACAGGGCTTCCGCTGAAGCTTTCTTT
>TRBJ2-7|TRBV18|.|TRBD2
CASSPRLAGGLSYEQYF
TGTGCCAGCTCACCACGACTAGCGGGAGGGCTCTCCTACGAGCAGTACTTC
>TRBJ1-2|TRBV20-1|.|.
CSASRRERGYTF
TGCAGTGCTAGTCGGAGGGAGAGAGGCTACACCTTC
>TRBJ1-3|TRBV5-4|.|.
CASSLHEGNTIYF
TGTGCCAGCAGCCTTCACGAAGGAAACACCATATATTTT
>TRBJ2-7|TRBV27|.|.
CASRYPSGVSYEQYF
TGTGCCAGCAGATACCCGTCCGGGGTCTCCTACGAGCAGTACTTC
>TRBJ2-1|TRBV7-6|.|TRBD2
CASSLGTSGYNEQFF
TGTGCCAGCAGCTTAGGCACTAGCGGTTACAATGAGCAGTTCTTC
>TRBJ2-1|TRBV29-1|few|TRBD2
CSVVKDRLAGVNEQFF
TGCAGCGTAGTAAAAGACCGACTAGCGGGTGTCAATGAGCAGTTCTTC
>TRBJ1-5|TRBV11-2|.|.
CASSLDGPSNQPQHF
TGTGCCAGCAGCTTAGACGGACCAAGCAATCAGCCCCAGCATTTT
>TRBJ2-7|TRBV9|.|TRBD1
CASSVAQGASRGEQYF
TGTGCCAGCAGCGTAGCACAGGGGGCATCGAGGGGCGAGCAGTACTTC
>TRBJ2-7|TRBV10-3|.|TRBD1
CAISGTGEFYEQYF
TGTGCCATCAGCGGGACAGGGGAATTTTACGAGCAGTACTTC
>TRBJ2-7|TRBV5-1|once|.
CASSPLGVAYEQYF
TGCGCCAGCAGCCCCCTAGGGGTTGCCTACGAGCAGTACTTC
>TRBJ2-7|TRBV6-5|.|TRBD1
CASGQVPYYEQYF
TGTGCCAGCGGACAGGTCCCCTACTACGAGCAGTACTTC
>TRBJ1-2|TRBV5-8|few|.
CASSWAVYGYTF
TGTGCCAGCAGCTGGGCGGTCTATGGCTACACCTTC
>TRBJ2-7|TRBV6-5|.|.
CASGLPPGEQYF
TGTGCCAGCGGACTCCCACCGGGCGAGCAGTACTTC
>TRBJ1-4|TRBV5-5|.|.
CASSTGRDNEKLFF
TGTGCCAGCAGCACAGGGCGGGATAATGAAAAACTGTTTTTT
>TRBJ2-7|TRBV25-1|once|.
CASSGDTYEQYF
TGTGCCAGCAGTGGGGACACCTACGAGCAGTACTTC
>TRBJ2-5|TRBV5-1|.|.
CASSLNAGRQETQYF
TGCGCCAGCAGCTTGAACGCAGGGCGACAAGAGACCCAGTACTTC
>TRBJ2-4|TRBV5-1|.|.
CASSLGRSDIQYF
TGCGCCAGCAGCTTGGGTAGAAGCGACATTCAGTACTTC
>TRBJ2-7|TRBV4-1|.|.
CASSQPGLYEQYF
TGCGCCAGCAGCCAACCAGGACTGTACGAGCAGTACTTC
>TRBJ2-1|TRBV5-1|.|TRBD2
CASGLAEPSYNEQFF
TGCGCCAGCGGACTAGCGGAACCCTCCTACAATGAGCAGTTCTTC
>TRBJ1-2|TRBV19|once|.
CASSRGNSYGYTF
TGTGCCAGTAGTAGAGGCAACTCCTATGGCTACACCTTC
>TRBJ2-5|TRBV11-2|.|TRBD2
CASSSGLAGGPETQYF
TGTGCCAGCAGCTCCGGACTAGCGGGAGGCCCGGAGACCCAGTACTTC
>TRBJ1-2|TRBV19|.|.
CASRSGGYGYTF
TGTGCCAGTAGATCGGGCGGATATGGCTACACCTTC